Below, one T cell receptor beta chain is given with its context. All enrollees were about 18 to 89 years old and from fewer than 30 US areas. The ends lost 1 base at V and 7 bases at J; junction bases unmatched: 3. The CDR3 has 16 residues. Germline CDR1 is SGHTA and CDR2 is FQGNSA. The entry originates in a study of blood T cell repertoires in COVID-19. Study details: Donors in the United States, Italy and Spain gave samples during acute or convalescent COVID-19. Sample material is recorded as cDNA or gDNA derived from T cells, B-cell-depleted T cells, or PBMCs.

Measured with immunoSEQ multiplex PCR; TCRdb has only the in-frame clones, and not every one. Of approximately 300,000 clones listed, approximately 84% are singletons. Sequenced material: PBMCs or T cells enriched from blood (not recorded which). The origin of this receptor is a woman in her late teens or twenties who had recovered from COVID-19. The rearrangement joins TRBV7-2 to TRBJ1-6; 11 positions agree with TRBD1. CDR3 region: CASSLEGDRGNSPLHF. As DNA, the CDR3 is TGTGCCAGCAGCTTAGAAGGGGACAGGGGGAATTCACCCCTCCACTTT. The whole variable domain, remainder taken from reference TRBV7-2 and TRBJ1-6, is GAGVSQSPSNKVTEKGKDVELRCDPISGHTALYWYRQSLGQGLEFLIYFQGNSAPDKSGLPSDRFSAERTGGSVSTLTIQRTQQEDSAVYLCASSLEGDRGNSPLHFGNGTRLTVT.